This TCR beta chain emerged from a study of CD8 T cells in ankylosing spondylitis. Study outcomes and limitations: A motif of eight or nine highly homologous TCR beta variants was seen as apparently characteristic of ankylosing spondylitis blood. The clones that were linked to disease were reported to be significantly enriched in matched synovial fluid samples from ankylosing spondylitis patients.

Researchers built TCR beta libraries using quantitative 5'-RACE with molecular barcodes. MiXCR was run by TCRdb on the 5' RACE reads, yielding one entry per CDR3 protein. The top ten clones hold less than 0.75% of a sample with some 250,000 distinct CDR3 sequences, 20% to 30% of them seen once. The length of the CDR3 is 11 residues. Germline loops: CDR1 SQVTM, CDR2 ANQGSEA. A word on this clonotype: The antigen remains unidentified. One junction end disagrees with the germline gene, perhaps due to a read error.

This TCR was sampled from a male donor with ankylosing spondylitis or in good health (not recorded which). Sequencing was done on a sample of blood, either unsorted or a sorted T cell fraction (not recorded which). The V call is TRBV29-1, the J call TRBJ2-3, with a tentative D call TRBD1 (5 bases). As DNA, the CDR3 is TGCAGCGGTGGTATGACAGATGCGCAGTATTTT. It is translated as CSGGMTDAQYF.